The 7 T cell receptor beta chains reported below all come from one sample, sequenced in a study of neurological immune-mediated disorders. Time point given: longitudinal time-point 2. TCRdb itself ran the 5' RACE reads through MiXCR, one entry per CDR3 protein. The sample shows under 40,000 distinct CDR3 sequences, approximately 13% of them seen only once. The sample comprised PBMCs. The source is a woman aged 40 to 50 in good health.

V gene TRBV12-5 combines with J gene TRBJ2-1; 7 positions match TRBD2. The CDR3 is made up of 13 amino acids. The germline V gene has CDR1 LGHNT and CDR2 FRNRAP. V was pared by 7 bases and J by 10 bases, with 10 bases of the junction left unmatched. In DNA form, the CDR3 reads TGTGCTAGTGCTCGCGCCGCGCGGGGGGAGCAGTTCTTC. It codes for CASARAARGEQFF.

This clonotype showed up many times. The chain has TRBV20-1 and TRBJ2-7; 9 bases fit TRBD1. V lost 2 bases and J lost 3; bases outside the gene matches: 5. Germline CDR1 DFQATT, CDR2 SNEGSKA (reference sequence). CDR3 length: 14 amino acids. The CDR3 DNA reads as TGCAGTGCTAGAAGGGGACAGGGAGACTACGAGCAGTACTTC. It codes for CSARRGQGDYEQYF.

DNA for the CDR3: TGTGCCATCAGTGAGGGGGACTTCTCCTACGAGCAGTACTTC. Translation: CAISEGDFSYEQYF. The chain links TRBV10-3 to TRBJ2-7, with D possibly matching TRBD2 (6 bases). The CDR3 totals 14 residues. Trimming removed 2 bases from V and 0 bases from J, with 8 bases in between. Germline-derived CDR1 and CDR2 are ENHRY and SYGVKD.

This clonotype is judged medium-sized. CDR3 residues: CASSQLAGAAYNEQFF. CDR3 DNA sequence: TGTGCCAGCAGTCAACTAGCGGGAGCGGCCTACAATGAGCAGTTCTTC. This chain connects TRBV7-3 to TRBJ2-1; 11 bases fit TRBD2. Germline V gene lookup returns CDR1 SGHTA and CDR2 FQGTGA. Trimming took 6 bases from V and 2 from J; bases not matched to a gene: 6. The CDR3 sequence is 16 residues long.

V gene TRBV7-3 combines with J gene TRBJ1-1, with D possibly matching TRBD1 (6 bases). CDR1 and CDR2 from the germline V gene are SGHTA and FQGTGA. Trimming left V 9 bases short and J 0 bases short, with 14 bases between. CDR3 length: 14 residues. The CDR3, as DNA: TGTGCCAGGACAGGAATGTTCGTGAACACTGAAGCTTTCTTT. This codes for CARTGMFVNTEAFF.

The rearrangement uses TRBV10-3 and TRBJ2-7; perhaps TRBD1 as D (5 bases). Germline CDR1 is ENHRY and CDR2 is SYGVKD. With 6 bases removed from V and 4 bases from J, the gap between germline ends came to 10 bases. The CDR3 consists of 12 residues. The CDR3 reads CAISLDTYEQYF. The CDR3 DNA is TGTGCCATCAGCCTGGACACTTACGAGCAGTACTTC.

This clonotype was counted ten times or more. The V gene is TRBV20-1, the J gene TRBJ2-1, with 9 nucleotides matching TRBD2. The germline CDR1 and CDR2 sequences are DFQATT and SNEGSKA (reference sequence). The V and J ends lost 3 bases and 9 bases, in that order; junction bases with no gene match: 6. The length of the CDR3 is 13 residues. CDR3 protein: CSARAGGYGEQFF. As DNA, the CDR3 is TGCAGTGCTAGGGCGGGAGGGTACGGTGAGCAGTTCTTC.